This entry concerns a single T cell receptor beta chain. The antigen is undetermined. The sample comes from a study of post-analysis software for immune sequencing data. Overall study: Some patients lacked subtype; others had relapsing-remitting, secondary progressive or progressive-relapsing disease.

Every TCR beta cDNA library bore unique molecular identifiers. One entry per CDR3 protein results from TCRdb running MiXCR on the PCR reads. The sample yields hundreds of thousands of distinct CDR3 sequences, 30% seen once. Germline loops: CDR1 DFQATT, CDR2 SNEGSKA (reference sequence). Trimming cost V 0 bases and J 8 bases, with 16 bases left between them. The CDR3 runs to 15 residues. Study results and limitations: Roughly five TRBV segments were more frequent in patients than controls; TRBV5-6, TRBV5-1 and TRBV20-1 belonged to this group. Normalized Chao1 diversity was significantly reduced in patients versus controls. By F measure, strong co-clustering occurred among samples prepared in the same batch.

This chain joins TRBV20-1 and TRBJ1-4; possible D gene TRBD1, 5 bases. This TCR came from a girl between 5 and 17 years old with multiple sclerosis. The sequenced material came from blood. CDR3 nucleotides: TGCAGTGCTAGAGATGGGACGGGGTTTGGGGAAAAACTGTTTTTT. As protein: CSARDGTGFGEKLFF.